This T cell receptor (beta chain) was sequenced in a study of cytomegalovirus exposure and HLA in healthy donors. Only a few counts were recorded for this clone. The antigen remains undetermined. Healthy bone marrow donors made up the donor group. V shed 4 bases and J 10 bases; nucleotides not matched to a gene: 8. Germline loops: CDR1 SGHNT, CDR2 YYREEE (reference sequence). The CDR3 is 15 amino acids. The PCR had 60 Vbeta and 13 Jbeta primers. Repertoires were generated with immunoSEQ multiplex PCR, while TCRdb's copy carries only in-frame clones and drops some. Found here are roughly 120,000 clones, 75% to 85% of them singletons; the top ten hold under 3.5%. General study points: There were a few CMV-associated chains whose specificity for CMV antigens was confirmed in vitro.

Sequenced sample: PBMCs. This sequence joins TRBV5-4 and TRBJ2-1; 13 nucleotides line up with TRBD2. This TCR came from a male donor in good health and CMV-seronegative. The CDR3 region has the DNA TGTGCCAGCAGCATCGGACTAGCGGGGGTCGGAGAGCAGTTCTTC. Translated, it gives CASSIGLAGVGEQFF.